The clone carrying this T cell receptor beta chain was detected only once. The data were obtained in a study of OX40 agonist ivuxolimab in advanced cancers. Trimming removed 4 bases from V and 8 bases from J; junction bases left unmatched: 6. Germline loops: CDR1 LNHDA, CDR2 SQIVND (reference sequence). The CDR3 loop spans 13 amino acids. TCRdb keeps only in-frame clones here, not all; method: immunoSEQ multiplex PCR. The sample consists of around 39,000 clones, approximately 90% of them appearing once. Anyone with autoimmune disease history or systemic immunosuppression was excluded. The chain is built from TRBV19 and TRBJ1-2; 8 nucleotides align to TRBD1. Specimen: CD4+ or CD8+ T cells sorted from blood, collected in a trial of the OX40 agonist ivuxolimab. The source is an adult with an advanced solid tumor such as melanoma, head and neck, liver or kidney cancer. In DNA, the CDR3 is TGTGCCAGTAGTACAACGGACAGGGTCGGCTACACCTTC. Translation gives CASSTTDRVGYTF.